What follows is one T cell receptor (beta chain) and its context. The antigen remains undetermined. The sample is drawn from a study of T cell responses to AZD1222 COVID-19 vaccine. Study-level information: Second-dose timings of about 4 or about 12 weeks were pooled.

Broader study findings: White British ancestry dominated among donors, who included more females, and clonal diversity was possibly underestimated. The study found Spike-specific TCR breadth and depth rose after two AZD1222 doses. At baseline, just five to seven AZD1222 recipients tested seropositive.

CDR1 is SGHRS, CDR2 YFSETQ, per germline. Trimming took off 4 bases at V and 5 bases at J, with 18 bases between the two ends. This CDR3 region has 15 residues. Profiled with immunoSEQ multiplex PCR; TCRdb holds only in-frame clones, not every one. In the table there are about 97,000 clones, 84% of which are singletons. The genes are TRBV5-1 and TRBJ2-5; a possible D gene is TRBD2 (5 bases). Sequenced here: peripheral blood, sampled on day 0 of AZD1222 vaccination. This TCR was recovered from an adult in good health. The CDR3 loop reads CASSTGNPSPETQYF. CDR3 DNA sequence: TGCGCCAGCAGCACGGGGAACCCGTCTCCCGAGACCCAGTACTTC. Combining the CDR3 with reference TRBV5-1 and TRBJ2-5 gives the whole variable domain KAGVTQTPRYLIKTRGQQVTLSCSPISGHRSVSWYQQTPGQGLQFLFEYFSETQRNKGNFPGRFSGRQFSNSRSEMNVSTLELGDSALYLCASSTGNPSPETQYFGPGTRLLVL.